This T cell receptor (beta chain) was captured in a study of early T cells in non-severe SARS-CoV-2 infection. Turning to the study itself: RNA in bulk from unsorted whole blood was sequenced, and chains were unpaired.

V lost 3 bases and J 4 bases, leaving 14 bases between the germline ends. The CDR3 consists of 15 residues. Researchers tagged individual cDNA molecules with unique molecular identifiers. TCRdb analysed the 5' RACE reads with MiXCR anew, one entry per CDR3 protein. The sample holds about 58,000 distinct CDR3 sequences, 9.5% to 15% seen once. Overall study findings and caveats: Comparison of clonotypes with VDJdb favored anti-spike CD8 responses while missing private and CD4 specificities.

About this clonotype itself: The antigen is not known.

This TCR was recovered from an adult who was a healthcare worker with PCR-confirmed SARS-CoV-2 infection or an uninfected control (not recorded which). The genes are TRBV12-3 or TRBV12-4 and TRBJ2-3, with D perhaps matching TRBD1 (6 bases). Sequencing input: whole blood. The CDR3 coding sequence is TGTGCCAGCAGTTTGGGGGCTAAGAGGTCAGATACGCAGTATTTT. Translation gives CASSLGAKRSDTQYF.